This T cell receptor (beta chain) was obtained from a study of cytomegalovirus exposure and HLA in healthy donors. The study's findings and limits: TCR beta chains numbering 150 to 200 were designated cytomegalovirus-associated. It was reported that the classifier diagnosed cytomegalovirus status with high specificity and sensitivity in both the original and validation cohorts. There were some public TCRs occurring in many donors, but most TCR sequences were rare.

It was the approximately 110-subject validation cohort, separate from the roughly 700-subject first cohort, to which the donors belonged. Germline CDR1 SEHNR, CDR2 FQNEAQ (reference sequence). The CDR3 contains 11 residues. The trim removed 5 bases at V and 10 bases at J, leaving 2 bases unmatched. As to this clone: Its matching antigen is unknown.

Generated by immunoSEQ multiplex PCR, the TCRdb table keeps only in-frame clones and is missing some. The table lists hundreds of thousands of clones, 80% to 90% of them singletons, with roughly 0.82% in the top ten. What was sequenced was PBMCs. The gene calls are TRBV7-9 and TRBJ2-1; 7 bases map to TRBD1. This receptor was taken from a woman between 18 and 29 years old in good health and CMV-seronegative. The CDR3 sequence is CASSLRGEQFF. In nucleotides, the CDR3 is TGTGCCAGCAGCCTCAGGGGGGAGCAGTTCTTC.